This TCR beta chain originates from a study of blood T cell repertoires in COVID-19. Original handling: Amplifying reference gene primers gave estimates of nucleated cell counts. Data came from immunoSEQ multiplex PCR; TCRdb stores just in-frame clones and leaves some out. V and J calls and clone size are as listed in that table; D and trimming were resolved from the DNA. The sample carries tens of thousands of clones, more than 75% recorded once. Trimming at V came to 0 bases and at J to 0 bases, leaving 0 bases not matched to a gene. The CDR3 has 16 amino acids. Germline V gene lookup returns CDR1 SGHRS and CDR2 YFSETQ. In its sample, this clone was seen once.

The chain has TRBV5-1 and TRBJ2-1; 10 nucleotides agree with TRBD2. The source of this sequence is an older man with acute or convalescent COVID-19. Sequenced input: peripheral blood. CDR3 in amino acids: CASSLVAGGSYNEQFF. The CDR3 DNA is TGCGCCAGCAGCTTGGTAGCGGGAGGCTCCTACAATGAGCAGTTCTTC.